These T cell receptor beta chains were read from a single sample in a study of cytomegalovirus exposure and HLA in healthy donors. Repertoires were generated with immunoSEQ multiplex PCR, while TCRdb's copy carries only in-frame clones and drops some. The data hold over 55,000 clones, with approximately 96% observed a single time. The sample comprised PBMCs. All receptors come from a young man in good health and CMV-seronegative. Each CDR3 is given with its conserved first and last residue. D genes are given only for firm matches. The size of a clone is reported for some rows only, either as once, few or many, or as a class for expanded clones.

v_gene: TRBV30
abundance: NA
j_gene: TRBJ2-5
len: 13
d_gene: NA
CDR3aa: CAWSVQGRKTQYF
CDR3nt: TGTGCCTGGAGTGTGCAGGGGCGGAAGACCCAGTACTTC

v_gene: TRBV11-2
abundance: NA
j_gene: TRBJ2-1
len: 15
d_gene: NA
CDR3aa: CASSSRDKAYNEQFF
CDR3nt: TGTGCCAGCAGCTCCCGGGACAAAGCCTACAATGAGCAGTTCTTC

v_gene: TRBV6-1
abundance: NA
j_gene: TRBJ2-2
len: 14
d_gene: TRBD1
CDR3aa: CARGQGGETGELFF
CDR3nt: TGTGCCAGGGGACAGGGGGGGGAAACCGGGGAGCTGTTTTTT

v_gene: TRBV11-2
abundance: NA
j_gene: TRBJ2-7
len: 13
d_gene: NA
CDR3aa: CASSFGSKFEQYF
CDR3nt: TGTGCCAGCAGCTTTGGGAGCAAATTCGAGCAGTACTTC

v_gene: TRBV27
abundance: NA
j_gene: TRBJ1-2
len: 14
d_gene: TRBD1
CDR3aa: CASSPGQGRRGYTF
CDR3nt: TGTGCCAGCAGTCCTGGACAGGGGCGGAGGGGCTACACCTTC

v_gene: TRBV7-2
abundance: NA
j_gene: TRBJ2-1
len: 14
d_gene: TRBD2
CDR3aa: CASARGYSYNEQFF
CDR3nt: TGTGCCAGTGCGCGGGGGTACTCCTACAATGAGCAGTTCTTC

v_gene: TRBV6-4
abundance: NA
j_gene: TRBJ2-2
len: 13
d_gene: NA
CDR3aa: CASSSELTGELFF
CDR3nt: TGTGCCAGCAGTTCCGAACTAACCGGGGAGCTGTTTTTT

v_gene: TRBV5-1
abundance: NA
j_gene: TRBJ2-1
len: 14
d_gene: TRBD2
CDR3aa: CASSSTSGISEQFF
CDR3nt: TGCGCCAGCAGCTCGACTAGCGGGATTAGTGAGCAGTTCTTC

v_gene: TRBV5-1
abundance: NA
j_gene: TRBJ2-7
len: 11
d_gene: NA
CDR3aa: CASSSSGAQYF
CDR3nt: TGCGCCAGCAGCTCCTCAGGGGCCCAGTACTTC

v_gene: TRBV18
abundance: NA
j_gene: TRBJ1-3
len: 15
d_gene: NA
CDR3aa: CASSPRTSSGNTIYF
CDR3nt: TGTGCCAGCTCACCGAGGACAAGCTCTGGAAACACCATATATTTT

v_gene: TRBV4-1
abundance: NA
j_gene: TRBJ2-7
len: 16
d_gene: NA
CDR3aa: CASSRGGGQNSYEQYF
CDR3nt: TGCGCCAGCTCCCGGGGAGGGGGACAAAACTCCTACGAGCAGTACTTC

v_gene: TRBV5-6
abundance: NA
j_gene: TRBJ2-7
len: 16
d_gene: TRBD1
CDR3aa: CASSSRQGTYSYEQYF
CDR3nt: TGTGCCAGCAGCTCCCGACAGGGGACATATTCCTACGAGCAGTACTTC

v_gene: TRBV21-1
abundance: NA
j_gene: TRBJ2-1
len: 16
d_gene: NA
CDR3aa: CASSFRPGQSGNEQFF
CDR3nt: TGTGCCAGCAGCTTCAGACCAGGACAGAGTGGCAATGAGCAGTTCTTC

v_gene: TRBV28
abundance: NA
j_gene: TRBJ2-2
len: 16
d_gene: NA
CDR3aa: CASSQRTVTNTGELFF
CDR3nt: TGTGCCAGCAGCCAGAGGACAGTCACGAACACCGGGGAGCTGTTTTTT

v_gene: TRBV11-2
abundance: NA
j_gene: TRBJ2-1
len: 15
d_gene: NA
CDR3aa: CASSLGSSSYNEQFF
CDR3nt: TGTGCCAGCAGCTTGGGCTCGTCATCCTACAATGAGCAGTTCTTC

v_gene: TRBV5-5
abundance: NA
j_gene: TRBJ2-3
len: 14
d_gene: NA
CDR3aa: CASSSGVRADTQYF
CDR3nt: TGTGCCAGCAGCTCAGGGGTACGCGCAGATACGCAGTATTTT

v_gene: TRBV28
abundance: NA
j_gene: TRBJ2-7
len: 15
d_gene: TRBD2
CDR3aa: CASSLNGGRIYEQYF
CDR3nt: TGTGCCAGCAGTTTAAATGGCGGGAGAATCTACGAGCAGTACTTC

v_gene: TRBV9
abundance: once
j_gene: TRBJ2-7
len: 14
d_gene: TRBD2
CDR3aa: CASSVSSGIYEQYF
CDR3nt: TGTGCCAGCAGCGTATCTAGCGGGATTTACGAGCAGTACTTC

v_gene: TRBV5-5
abundance: NA
j_gene: TRBJ2-7
len: 16
d_gene: NA
CDR3aa: CASTQTRAHPSYEQYF
CDR3nt: TGTGCCAGCACCCAAACGCGCGCCCACCCCTCCTACGAGCAGTACTTC

v_gene: TRBV5-6
abundance: NA
j_gene: TRBJ1-5
len: 12
d_gene: NA
CDR3aa: CASSVINQPQHF
CDR3nt: TGTGCCAGCAGCGTTATAAATCAGCCCCAGCATTTT

v_gene: TRBV4-1
abundance: NA
j_gene: TRBJ2-7
len: 15
d_gene: NA
CDR3aa: CASSHLTGSPYEQYF
CDR3nt: TGCGCCAGCAGCCACCTAACAGGGTCACCCTACGAGCAGTACTTC

v_gene: TRBV9
abundance: few
j_gene: TRBJ1-2
len: 13
d_gene: NA
CDR3aa: CASSDPGGVGYTF
CDR3nt: TGTGCCAGCAGCGACCCCGGAGGGGTTGGCTACACCTTC

v_gene: TRBV6-5
abundance: NA
j_gene: TRBJ1-5
len: 15
d_gene: NA
CDR3aa: CASSYKGGGHQPQHF
CDR3nt: TGTGCCAGCAGTTACAAGGGGGGGGGCCACCAGCCCCAGCATTTT

v_gene: TRBV27
abundance: NA
j_gene: TRBJ2-7
len: 15
d_gene: TRBD2
CDR3aa: CASSSRTSGRYEQYF
CDR3nt: TGTGCCAGCAGTTCCCGGACTAGCGGGAGATACGAGCAGTACTTC

v_gene: TRBV4-1
abundance: NA
j_gene: TRBJ2-1
len: 13
d_gene: NA
CDR3aa: CASSQVLSGEQFF
CDR3nt: TGCGCCAGCAGCCAAGTACTATCTGGTGAGCAGTTCTTC

v_gene: TRBV4-1
abundance: NA
j_gene: TRBJ2-1
len: 17
d_gene: TRBD2
CDR3aa: CASSQGGVAGVYNEQFF
CDR3nt: TGCGCCAGCAGCCAAGGGGGAGTTGCGGGGGTCTACAATGAGCAGTTCTTC

v_gene: TRBV6-1
abundance: NA
j_gene: TRBJ1-1
len: 13
d_gene: NA
CDR3aa: CASSSSGGFEAFF
CDR3nt: TGTGCCAGCAGTTCCAGTGGAGGATTTGAAGCTTTCTTT

v_gene: TRBV7-9
abundance: NA
j_gene: TRBJ2-1
len: 14
d_gene: NA
CDR3aa: CASSLADRGNEQFF
CDR3nt: TGTGCCAGCAGCTTAGCAGATAGGGGGAATGAGCAGTTCTTC

v_gene: TRBV7-2
abundance: NA
j_gene: TRBJ2-3
len: 16
d_gene: TRBD2
CDR3aa: CASSTRAGDVSDTQYF
CDR3nt: TGTGCCAGCAGCACGCGGGCGGGAGATGTATCAGATACGCAGTATTTT

v_gene: TRBV21-1
abundance: once
j_gene: TRBJ2-1
len: 17
d_gene: NA
CDR3aa: CASSKRRTGHRRDEQFF
CDR3nt: TGTGCCAGCAGCAAGAGAAGGACAGGGCACCGTCGGGATGAGCAGTTCTTC

v_gene: TRBV9
abundance: NA
j_gene: TRBJ2-7
len: 13
d_gene: NA
CDR3aa: CASSGGSGYEQYF
CDR3nt: TGTGCCAGCAGCGGCGGTAGCGGCTACGAGCAGTACTTC

v_gene: TRBV28
abundance: NA
j_gene: TRBJ1-4
len: 13
d_gene: NA
CDR3aa: CASSRRTGEKLFF
CDR3nt: TGTGCCAGCAGCCGTAGAACAGGTGAAAAACTGTTTTTT

v_gene: TRBV5-1
abundance: NA
j_gene: TRBJ1-1
len: 14
d_gene: NA
CDR3aa: CASSPSGASTEAFF
CDR3nt: TGCGCCAGCAGCCCCTCGGGTGCCAGTACTGAAGCTTTCTTT